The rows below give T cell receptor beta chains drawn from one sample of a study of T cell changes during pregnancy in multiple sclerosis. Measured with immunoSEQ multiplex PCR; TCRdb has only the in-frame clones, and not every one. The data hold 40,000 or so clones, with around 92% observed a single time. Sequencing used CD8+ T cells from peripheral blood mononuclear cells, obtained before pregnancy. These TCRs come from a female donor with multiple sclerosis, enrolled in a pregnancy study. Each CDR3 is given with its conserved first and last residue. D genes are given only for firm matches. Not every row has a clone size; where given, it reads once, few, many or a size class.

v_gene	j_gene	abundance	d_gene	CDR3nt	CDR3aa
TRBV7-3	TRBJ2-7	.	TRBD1	TGTGCCAGCAGCACCACAGGGGGCTACGAGCAGTACTTC	CASSTTGGYEQYF
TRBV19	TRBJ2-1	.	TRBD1	TGTGCCAGTAGTATCGGGGACAGCTATGAGCAGTTCTTC	CASSIGDSYEQFF
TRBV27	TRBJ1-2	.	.	TGTGCCAGCAGTAGACTCGTTGGACAGACGGACGGCTACACCTTC	CASSRLVGQTDGYTF
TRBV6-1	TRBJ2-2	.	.	TGTGCCAGCTTGTGGAGAGCCGGGGAGCTGTTTTTT	CASLWRAGELFF
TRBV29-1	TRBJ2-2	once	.	TGCAGCGTTGCCTCTGCCGGGGAGCTGTTTTTT	CSVASAGELFF
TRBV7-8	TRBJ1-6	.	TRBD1	TGTGCCAGCAGCCAAACAGGGGCCAGCTATAATTCACCCCTCCACTTT	CASSQTGASYNSPLHF
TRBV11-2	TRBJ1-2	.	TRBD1	TGTGCCAGCAGCTTAGTAGGGACAGGGGGAAGCGGCTACACCTTC	CASSLVGTGGSGYTF
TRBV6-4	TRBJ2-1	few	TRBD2	TGTGCCAGCAGTGAGGGCGGGGGGGGATACAATGAGCAGTTCTTC	CASSEGGGGYNEQFF
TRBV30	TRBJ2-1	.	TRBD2	TGTGCCTGGAGTGTAGTTAGCGGGAGCGAGCAGTTCTTC	CAWSVVSGSEQFF
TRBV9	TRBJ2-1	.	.	TGTGCCAGCAGCGTAGCCGACAATGAGCAGTTCTTC	CASSVADNEQFF
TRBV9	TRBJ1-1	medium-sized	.	TGTGCCAGCAGTCCTAGTTGGAACACTGAAGCTTTCTTT	CASSPSWNTEAFF
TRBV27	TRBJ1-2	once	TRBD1	TGTGCCAGCAGTTTAGGGACAGGGGGCTTCTTCGGCTACACCTTC	CASSLGTGGFFGYTF
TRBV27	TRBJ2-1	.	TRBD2	TGTGCCAGCAGTTCGGGGCTAGCGGACAATGAGCAGTTCTTC	CASSSGLADNEQFF
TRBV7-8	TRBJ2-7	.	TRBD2	TGTGCCAGCAGCGGGAGGAGCGGGACGGGCGAGCAGTACTTC	CASSGRSGTGEQYF
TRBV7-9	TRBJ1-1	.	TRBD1	TGTGCCAGCAGCGCGGACAGGGCTTTCTTT	CASSADRAFF
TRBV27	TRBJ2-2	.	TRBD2	TGTGCCACCAGTCACGAGGCTAGCGGTCCCGGATTCACCGGGGAGCTGTTTTTT	CATSHEASGPGFTGELFF
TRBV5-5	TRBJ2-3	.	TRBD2	TGTGCCAGCAGCCCAGCCGGGGGGGGCGAAGATACGCAGTATTTT	CASSPAGGGEDTQYF
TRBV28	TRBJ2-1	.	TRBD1	TGTGCCAGCAGTTTACGTCGGACAGGGAGTGAGCAGTTCTTC	CASSLRRTGSEQFF
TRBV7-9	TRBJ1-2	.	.	TGTGCCAGCAGCTTAGAAGAGGGTTTGGGCTATGGCTACACCTTC	CASSLEEGLGYGYTF
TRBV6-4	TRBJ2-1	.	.	TGTGCCAGCAGTTCAGGACTAGGGGGTGGTGAGCAGTTCTTC	CASSSGLGGGEQFF
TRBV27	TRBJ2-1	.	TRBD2	TGTGCCAGCAGTGTCGGGACTAGCGGGAGCAATGAGCAGTTCTTC	CASSVGTSGSNEQFF
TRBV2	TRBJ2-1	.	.	TGTGCCAGTATTCGTGCGGTTGAGCAGTTCTTC	CASIRAVEQFF
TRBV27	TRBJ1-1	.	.	TGTGCCAGCAGTTGGGGAAGGGGGAAAGTACCTGAAGCTTTCTTC	CASSWGRGKVPEAFF
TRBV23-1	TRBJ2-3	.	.	TGCGCCAGCAGTCGACTTGAACAGGGCAGCACAGATACGCAGTATTTT	CASSRLEQGSTDTQYF
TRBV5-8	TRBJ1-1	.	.	TGTGCCAGCAGCTTGCCTGGGGCAGGCGGGAACACTGAAGCTTTCTTT	CASSLPGAGGNTEAFF
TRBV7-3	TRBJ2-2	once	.	TGTGCCAGCAGCTTAAGGGGGGTTTCGAACACCGGGGAGCTGTTTTTT	CASSLRGVSNTGELFF
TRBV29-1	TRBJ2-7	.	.	TGCAGCGTTGAACAGGAACCCTACGAGCAGTACTTC	CSVEQEPYEQYF